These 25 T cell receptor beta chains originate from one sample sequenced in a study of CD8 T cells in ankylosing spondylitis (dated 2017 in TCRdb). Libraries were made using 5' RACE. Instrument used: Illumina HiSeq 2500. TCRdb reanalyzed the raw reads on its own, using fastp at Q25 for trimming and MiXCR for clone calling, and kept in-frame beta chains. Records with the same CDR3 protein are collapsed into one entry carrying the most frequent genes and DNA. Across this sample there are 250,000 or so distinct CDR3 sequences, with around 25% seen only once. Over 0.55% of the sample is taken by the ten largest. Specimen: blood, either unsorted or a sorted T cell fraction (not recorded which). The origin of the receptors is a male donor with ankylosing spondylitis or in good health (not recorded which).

The CDR3 loop is CSGLPWGGGNEQYF. Written as DNA, the CDR3 is TGCAGTGGGCTCCCGTGGGGCGGGGGTAACGAGCAGTACTTC. The chain has TRBV20-1 and TRBJ2-7, with 7 bases that match TRBD2. Germline V gives CDR1 DFQATT, CDR2 SNEGSKA (reference sequence). Trimming took 7 bases from V and 5 from J; bases not matched to a gene: 14. The CDR3 sequence is 14 residues long.

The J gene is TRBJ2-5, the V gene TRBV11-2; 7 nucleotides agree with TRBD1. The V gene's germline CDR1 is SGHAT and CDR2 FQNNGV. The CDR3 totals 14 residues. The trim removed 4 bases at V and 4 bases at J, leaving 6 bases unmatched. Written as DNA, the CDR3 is TGTGCCAGCAGCTACCGGGACAGCTTAGAGACCCAGTACTTC. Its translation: CASSYRDSLETQYF.

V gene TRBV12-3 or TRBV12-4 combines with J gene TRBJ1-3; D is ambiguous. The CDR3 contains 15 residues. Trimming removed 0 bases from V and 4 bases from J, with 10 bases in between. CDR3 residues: CASSLAVNDGNTIYF. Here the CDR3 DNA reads TGTGCCAGCAGTTTAGCGGTTAATGACGGAAACACCATATATTTT.

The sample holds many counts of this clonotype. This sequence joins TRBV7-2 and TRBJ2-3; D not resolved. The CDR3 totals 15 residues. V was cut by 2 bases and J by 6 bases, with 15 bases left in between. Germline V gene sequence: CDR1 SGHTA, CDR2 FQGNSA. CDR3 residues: CASSLPLGPRDTQYF. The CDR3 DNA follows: TGTGCCAGCAGCTTACCGTTAGGGCCTAGGGATACGCAGTATTTT.

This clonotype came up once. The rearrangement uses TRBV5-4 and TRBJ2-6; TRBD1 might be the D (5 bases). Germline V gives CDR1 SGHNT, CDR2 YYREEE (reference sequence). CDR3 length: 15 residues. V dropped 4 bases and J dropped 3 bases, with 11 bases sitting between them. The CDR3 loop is CASSGRVGGANVLTF. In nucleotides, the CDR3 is TGTGCCAGCAGCGGCAGGGTCGGTGGGGCCAACGTCCTGACTTTC.

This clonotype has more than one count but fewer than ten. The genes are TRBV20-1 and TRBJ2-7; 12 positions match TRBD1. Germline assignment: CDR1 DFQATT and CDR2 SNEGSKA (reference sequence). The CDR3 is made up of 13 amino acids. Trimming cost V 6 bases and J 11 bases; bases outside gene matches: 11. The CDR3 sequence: CSALPPGQGAEYF. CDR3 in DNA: TGCAGTGCCTTACCCCCGGGACAGGGGGCTGAGTACTTC.

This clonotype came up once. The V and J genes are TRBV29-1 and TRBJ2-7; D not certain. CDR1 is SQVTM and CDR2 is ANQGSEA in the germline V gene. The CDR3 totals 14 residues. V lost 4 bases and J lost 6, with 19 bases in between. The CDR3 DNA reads TGCAGCGTTGGAGCAGTAGTGTCGAGGTCCGAGCAGTACTTC. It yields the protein CSVGAVVSRSEQYF.

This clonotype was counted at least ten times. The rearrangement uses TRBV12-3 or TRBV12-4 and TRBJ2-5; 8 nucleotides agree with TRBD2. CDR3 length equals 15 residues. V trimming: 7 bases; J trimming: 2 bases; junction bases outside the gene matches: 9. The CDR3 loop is CASNLAGGPQETQYF. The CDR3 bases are TGTGCCAGCAACCTCGCGGGGGGACCGCAAGAGACCCAGTACTTC.

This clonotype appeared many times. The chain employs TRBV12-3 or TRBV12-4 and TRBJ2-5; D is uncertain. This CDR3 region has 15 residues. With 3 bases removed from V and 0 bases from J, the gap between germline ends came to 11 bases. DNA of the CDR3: TGTGCCAGCAGTTTGACCGAAGGCTACCAAGAGACCCAGTACTTC. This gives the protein CASSLTEGYQETQYF.

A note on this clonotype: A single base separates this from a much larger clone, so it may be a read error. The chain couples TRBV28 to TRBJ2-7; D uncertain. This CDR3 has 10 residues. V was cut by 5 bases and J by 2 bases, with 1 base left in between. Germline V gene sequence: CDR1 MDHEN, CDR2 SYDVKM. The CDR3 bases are TGTGCCAGCAGTCCCTACGAGCAGTACTTC. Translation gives CASSPYEQYF.

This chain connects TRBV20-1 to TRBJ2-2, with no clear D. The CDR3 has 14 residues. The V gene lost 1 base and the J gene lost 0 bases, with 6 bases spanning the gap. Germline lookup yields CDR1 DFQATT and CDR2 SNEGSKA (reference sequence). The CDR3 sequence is CSARAWTNTGELFF. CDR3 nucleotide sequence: TGCAGTGCTAGAGCTTGGACGAACACCGGGGAGCTGTTTTTT.

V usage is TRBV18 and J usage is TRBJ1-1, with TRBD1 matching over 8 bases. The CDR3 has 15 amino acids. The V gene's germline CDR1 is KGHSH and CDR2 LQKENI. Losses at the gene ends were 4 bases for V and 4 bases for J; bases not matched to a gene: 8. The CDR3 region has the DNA TGTGCCAGCTCACAGGGACAGGAATTGAGCACTGAAGCTTTCTTT. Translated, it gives CASSQGQELSTEAFF.

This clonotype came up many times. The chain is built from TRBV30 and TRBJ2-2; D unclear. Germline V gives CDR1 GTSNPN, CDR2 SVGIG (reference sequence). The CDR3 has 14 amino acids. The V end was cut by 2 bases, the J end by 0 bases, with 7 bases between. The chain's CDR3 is CAWSSPPNTGELFF. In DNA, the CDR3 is TGTGCCTGGAGTTCCCCCCCGAACACCGGGGAGCTGTTTTTT.

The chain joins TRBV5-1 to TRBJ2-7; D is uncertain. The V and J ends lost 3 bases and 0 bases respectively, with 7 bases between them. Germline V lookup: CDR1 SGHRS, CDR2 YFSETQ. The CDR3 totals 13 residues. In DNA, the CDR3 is TGCGCCAGCAGCTACACCTTCTCCTACGAGCAGTACTTC. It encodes CASSYTFSYEQYF.

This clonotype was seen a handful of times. CDR3 sequence reads: CASSYFRTAMNTEAFF. In DNA, the CDR3 is TGTGCCAGCAGCTACTTTCGGACAGCTATGAACACTGAAGCTTTCTTT. This rearrangement joins TRBV7-2 to TRBJ1-1; D might be TRBD1 (6 bases). CDR3 length: 16 amino acids. Germline V gene sequence: CDR1 SGHTA, CDR2 FQGNSA. V was trimmed by 4 bases and J by 0 bases, leaving 15 bases between them.

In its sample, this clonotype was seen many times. CDR3 in amino acids: CSARGSGQETQYF. DNA of the CDR3: TGCAGTGCTAGAGGTAGCGGTCAAGAGACCCAGTACTTC. The chain links TRBV20-1 to TRBJ2-5; a weak D match, TRBD2 (6 bases). The CDR3 has 13 amino acids. Germline CDR1 DFQATT, CDR2 SNEGSKA (reference sequence). V was clipped by 1 base and J by 2 bases, with 8 bases between them.

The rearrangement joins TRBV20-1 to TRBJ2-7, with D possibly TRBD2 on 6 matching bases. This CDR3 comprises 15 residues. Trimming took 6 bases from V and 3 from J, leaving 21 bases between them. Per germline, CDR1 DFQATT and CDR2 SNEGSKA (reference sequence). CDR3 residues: CSASTGGLARYEQYF. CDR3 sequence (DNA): TGCAGTGCCTCTACCGGGGGACTCGCGCGCTACGAGCAGTACTTC.

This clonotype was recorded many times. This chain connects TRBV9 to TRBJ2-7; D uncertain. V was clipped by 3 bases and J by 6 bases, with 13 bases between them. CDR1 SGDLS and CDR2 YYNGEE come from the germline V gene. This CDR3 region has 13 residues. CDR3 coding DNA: TGTGCCAGCAGCGGAAGCCCCGGTTCCGAGCAGTACTTC. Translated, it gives CASSGSPGSEQYF.

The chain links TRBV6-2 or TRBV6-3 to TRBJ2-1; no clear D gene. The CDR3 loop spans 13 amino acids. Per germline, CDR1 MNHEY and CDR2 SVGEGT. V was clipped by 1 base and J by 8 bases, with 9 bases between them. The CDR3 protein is CASSYLMVDEQFF. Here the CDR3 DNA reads TGTGCCAGCAGTTACTTGATGGTGGATGAGCAGTTCTTC.

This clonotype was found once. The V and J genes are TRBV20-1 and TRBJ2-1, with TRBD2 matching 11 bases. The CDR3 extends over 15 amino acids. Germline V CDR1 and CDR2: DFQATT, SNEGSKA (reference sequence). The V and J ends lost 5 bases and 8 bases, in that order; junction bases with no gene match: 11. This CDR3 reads CSALSASGGMDEQFF. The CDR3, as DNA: TGCAGTGCTCTCTCGGCTAGCGGGGGGATGGATGAGCAGTTCTTC.

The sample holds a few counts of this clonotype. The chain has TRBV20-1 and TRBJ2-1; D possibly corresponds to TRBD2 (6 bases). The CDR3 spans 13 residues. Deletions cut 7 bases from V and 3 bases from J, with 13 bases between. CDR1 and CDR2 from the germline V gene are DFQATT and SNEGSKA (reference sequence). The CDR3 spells CSVGGVRYNEQFF. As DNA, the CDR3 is TGCAGTGTCGGCGGGGTGCGCTACAATGAGCAGTTCTTC.

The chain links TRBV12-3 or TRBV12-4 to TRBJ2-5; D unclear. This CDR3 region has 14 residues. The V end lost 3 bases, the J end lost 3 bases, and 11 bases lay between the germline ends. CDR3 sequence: CASSFRATEETQYF. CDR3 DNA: TGTGCCAGCAGTTTCAGAGCGACTGAAGAGACCCAGTACTTC.

The chain's CDR3 is CASSQDPLSYEQYF. In DNA form, the CDR3 reads TGTGCCAGCAGCCAAGATCCCCTCTCCTACGAGCAGTACTTC. This chain joins TRBV4-2 and TRBJ2-7; D remains unclear. Germline V gene lookup returns CDR1 LGHNA and CDR2 YNFKEQ. The CDR3 runs 14 residues. V lost 0 bases and J lost 0, with 6 bases in between.

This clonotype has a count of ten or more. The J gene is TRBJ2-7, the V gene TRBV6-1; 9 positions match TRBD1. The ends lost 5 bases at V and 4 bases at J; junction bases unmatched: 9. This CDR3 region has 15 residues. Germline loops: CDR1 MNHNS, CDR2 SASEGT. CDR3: CASSKPGQGPYEQYF. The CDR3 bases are TGTGCCAGCAGTAAACCGGGACAGGGCCCGTACGAGCAGTACTTC.

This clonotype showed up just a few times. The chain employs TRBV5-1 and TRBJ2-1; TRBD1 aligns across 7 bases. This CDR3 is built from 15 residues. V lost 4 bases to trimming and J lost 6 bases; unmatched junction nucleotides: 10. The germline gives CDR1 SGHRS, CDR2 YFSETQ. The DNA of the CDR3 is TGCGCCAGCAGCGTCTTACAGGGGCGCTTCAATGAGCAGTTCTTC. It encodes CASSVLQGRFNEQFF.